These 29 T cell receptor beta chains came from one sample sequenced in a study of response to subunit inactivated influenza vaccine. One entry per CDR3 protein, called by TCRdb with MiXCR from the RT-PCR reads. The sample lists roughly 700,000 distinct CDR3 sequences; around 16% were seen once. This specimen was PBMCs from blood, taken about 12 days after vaccination. These receptor sequences come from a man aged 50-60 years who received an inactivated influenza vaccine.

Only a few counts were recorded for this clonotype. The chain is built from TRBV28 and TRBJ2-5; 8 bases are shared with TRBD1. The CDR3 is 14 amino acids. V shed 3 bases, J shed 6 bases, and the junction held 6 bases outside the gene matches. The germline V gene encodes CDR1 MDHEN and CDR2 SYDVKM. The CDR3 region has the DNA TGTGCCAGCAGTTTCCCCCAGGGGGCTCAGACCCAGTACTTC. This translates into CASSFPQGAQTQYF.

Comment on this clonotype: This is likely a read error, given that the CDR3 carries no conserved phenylalanine or tryptophan at its end. The chain combines TRBV25-1 with TRBJ1-1, with no clear D. This CDR3 contains 13 residues. Trimming removed 10 bases from V and 1 base from J, with 13 bases in between. Germline values: CDR1 MGHDK, CDR2 SYGVNS. CDR3: CATSPGENTEAFL. DNA of the CDR3: TGTGCCACCTCTCCCGGGGAGAACACTGAAGCTTTCTTA.

V gene TRBV7-9 combines with J gene TRBJ1-1, with 10 nucleotides matching TRBD1. Germline assignment: CDR1 SEHNR and CDR2 FQNEAQ (reference sequence). After removal of 6 bases from V and 3 bases from J, the junction contained 1 base not matched to a gene. This CDR3 is 13 amino acids long. The CDR3: CASRGQGDTEAFF. Here the CDR3 DNA reads TGTGCCAGCAGAGGACAGGGGGACACTGAAGCTTTCTTT.

This clonotype was detected only a few times. The rearrangement links TRBV5-1 to TRBJ2-1; 14 bases align to TRBD2. CDR1 and CDR2 from the germline V gene are SGHRS and YFSETQ. The CDR3 loop spans 16 amino acids. The junction had 8 bases not matched to a gene; V was cut back by 4 bases and J by 8 bases. This CDR3 reads CASSRTSGGFRDEQFF. In nucleotides, the CDR3 is TGCGCCAGCAGCAGGACTAGCGGGGGGTTTCGCGATGAGCAGTTCTTC.

This clonotype was found a few times. The V and J genes are TRBV9 and TRBJ2-1; the D is unclear. Germline CDR1 reads SGDLS; CDR2 reads YYNGEE. The CDR3 consists of 15 residues. V lost 0 bases and J 5 bases, leaving 12 bases between the germline ends. CDR3 residues: CASSVAPRTHNEQFF. DNA for the CDR3: TGTGCCAGCAGCGTAGCGCCCCGGACCCACAATGAGCAGTTCTTC.

There are a few counts of this clonotype. The chain is built from TRBV9 and TRBJ1-2; no firm D call. The germline V gene has CDR1 SGDLS and CDR2 YYNGEE. The CDR3 runs to 14 residues. V lost 0 bases to trimming and J lost 2 bases, with 8 bases between them. Written as DNA, the CDR3 is TGTGCCAGCAGCGTAGGCAACCAGAACTATGGCTACACCTTC. Translation gives CASSVGNQNYGYTF.

The J gene is TRBJ2-1, the V gene TRBV4-3; TRBD2 matches at 11 bases. V lost 1 base to trimming and J lost 6 bases; unmatched junction nucleotides: 8. Germline-derived CDR1 and CDR2 are LGHNA and YSLEER. The CDR3 length is 17 residues. The CDR3 region is CASSQGSVLAGGNEQFF. As DNA, the CDR3 is TGCGCCAGCAGCCAAGGATCTGTTCTAGCGGGGGGCAATGAGCAGTTCTTC.

The chain carries TRBV7-8 and TRBJ1-4; 7 positions match TRBD1. This CDR3 is 16 amino acids long. Losses at the gene ends were 5 bases for V and 3 bases for J; bases not matched to a gene: 9. Germline lookup yields CDR1 SGHVS and CDR2 FQNEAQ. The CDR3 spells CASSDVGGQSNEKLFF. DNA for the CDR3: TGTGCCAGCAGCGACGTAGGGGGCCAGTCTAATGAAAAACTGTTTTTT. Full variable domain (missing parts from reference TRBV7-8 and TRBJ1-4): GAGVSQSPRYKVAKRGQDVALRCDPISGHVSLFWYQQALGQGPEFLTYFQNEAQLDKSGLPSDRFFAERPEGSVSTLKIQRTQQEDSAVYLCASSDVGGQSNEKLFFGSGTQLSVL.

This clonotype was seen a few times. The chain employs TRBV3-1 and TRBJ2-7; D is uncertain. This CDR3 is built from 14 residues. The germline gives CDR1 LGHDT, CDR2 YNNKEL (reference sequence). The ends were cut back, 5 bases at V and 3 bases at J, with 14 bases in the middle. The CDR3 DNA reads as TGTGCCAGCAGCGGCAGATGGAAGAACTACGAGCAGTACTTC. Encoded protein: CASSGRWKNYEQYF.

The chain has TRBV2 and TRBJ2-1; 8 bases align to TRBD1. With V trimmed by 4 bases and J by 3 bases, 5 bases remained unmatched. The CDR3 extends over 15 amino acids. CDR1 and CDR2 (germline): SNHLY, FYNNEI. The CDR3 region has the DNA TGTGCCAGCAGTGGAGACAGGGGCTACTACAATGAGCAGTTCTTC. As protein: CASSGDRGYYNEQFF.

This sequence joins TRBV20-1 and TRBJ2-1; 9 bases are shared with TRBD1. The CDR3 runs to 15 residues. CDR1 is DFQATT and CDR2 is SNEGSKA in the germline V gene (reference sequence). With 3 bases clipped from V and 3 bases from J, the junction kept 6 bases outside the gene matches. The CDR3 here is CSASSGQGFYNEQFF. CDR3 nucleotide sequence: TGCAGTGCTAGTTCCGGACAGGGGTTCTACAATGAGCAGTTCTTC.

The rearrangement uses TRBV7-2 and TRBJ1-1, with unresolved D. Trimming removed 5 bases at V and 0 bases at J, with 7 bases between. The CDR3 extends over 13 amino acids. Germline assignment: CDR1 SGHTA and CDR2 FQGNSA. The CDR3 coding sequence is TGTGCCAGCAGCCGAATCATGAACACTGAAGCTTTCTTT. The encoded protein is CASSRIMNTEAFF. Together with reference TRBV7-2 and TRBJ1-1, the CDR3 gives the full variable domain: GAGVSQSPSNKVTEKGKDVELRCDPISGHTALYWYRQSLGQGLEFLIYFQGNSAPDKSGLPSDRFSAERTGGSVSTLTIQRTQQEDSAVYLCASSRIMNTEAFFGQGTRLTVV.

This clonotype was counted a few times. J is TRBJ2-5 and V is TRBV28; D call uncertain. CDR3 length: 11 residues. V lost 8 bases to trimming and J lost 2 bases, with 6 bases between them. Per the germline V gene, CDR1 is MDHEN and CDR2 is SYDVKM. CDR3 DNA: TGTGCCAGCGCACGGCAAGAGACCCAGTACTTC. Its protein is CASARQETQYF.

The chain couples TRBV7-2 to TRBJ2-2; 10 nucleotides align to TRBD1. The trim removed 6 bases at V and 6 bases at J, leaving 7 bases unmatched. Germline CDR1 reads SGHTA; CDR2 reads FQGNSA. CDR3 length: 15 residues. The CDR3 sequence is CASRRGQGSAGELFF. CDR3 DNA: TGTGCCAGCAGAAGGGGACAGGGGTCGGCCGGGGAGCTGTTTTTT.

This clonotype was counted a few times. The chain uses TRBV20-1 and TRBJ2-1; D possibly corresponds to TRBD2 (5 bases). The CDR3 is made up of 16 amino acids. CDR1 and CDR2 (germline): DFQATT, SNEGSKA (reference sequence). The germline V and J ends were trimmed by 1 base and 2 bases, with 15 bases remaining between them. The CDR3 bases are TGCAGTGCTAGAGCGCTAGCTAACCTACCCTACAATGAGCAGTTCTTC. Amino acids: CSARALANLPYNEQFF.

This clonotype was observed a handful of times. The chain uses TRBV29-1 and TRBJ1-1; the D is unclear. From germline, CDR1 is SQVTM and CDR2 ANQGSEA. The CDR3 totals 13 residues. Trimming removed 4 bases from V and 6 bases from J, with 15 bases in between. The CDR3 sequence: CSVVSTGVAEAFF. The DNA for the CDR3 is TGCAGCGTTGTCTCGACTGGGGTCGCTGAAGCTTTCTTT. Looking up the rest from reference TRBV29-1 and TRBJ1-1 gives the full variable domain: SAVISQKPSRDICQRGTSLTIQCQVDSQVTMMFWYRQQPGQSLTLIATANQGSEATYESGFVIDKFPISRPNLTFSTLTVSNMSPEDSSIYLCSVVSTGVAEAFFGQGTRLTVV.

The rearrangement links TRBV4-3 to TRBJ2-7; tentatively, D is TRBD1 (6 bases). V shed 4 bases and J shed 0 bases, with 19 bases lying between them. Germline V gene sequence: CDR1 LGHNA, CDR2 YSLEER. This CDR3 is built from 17 residues. The CDR3 region has the DNA TGCGCCAGCAGCCCCCATGCTTGGACAGAGAGCTCCTACGAGCAGTACTTC. It codes for CASSPHAWTESSYEQYF.

A note on this clonotype: Germline is not matched at one junction end, which may reflect a read error. This chain joins TRBV12-5 and TRBJ2-7; TRBD1 might be the D (6 bases). In germline, CDR1 is LGHNT, CDR2 FRNRAP. The CDR3 sequence is 12 residues long. The CDR3: CASGLETGRPHF. Here the CDR3 DNA reads TGTGCTAGTGGTTTGGAAACAGGGAGACCTCATTTC.

The chain has TRBV7-9 and TRBJ2-4, with D perhaps assigned TRBD1 or TRBD2 (6 bases each). Trimming pared 8 bases from V and 4 bases from J, leaving 15 bases between. There are 14 residues in the CDR3. From germline, CDR1 is SEHNR and CDR2 FQNEAQ (reference sequence). This CDR3 is CASQRPGAKNIQYF. The CDR3 coding sequence is TGTGCCAGCCAACGACCGGGGGCTAAAAACATTCAGTACTTC.

This clonotype was seen only a few times. The rearrangement joins TRBV6-5 to TRBJ2-7, with D unresolved. Deletions cut 4 bases from V and 1 base from J, with 11 bases between. In germline, CDR1 is MNHEY, CDR2 SVGAGI. The length of the CDR3 is 14 residues. For the CDR3, the DNA is TGTGCCAGCAGTTCCGTCATGGATTCCTACGAGCAGTACTTC. Translated: CASSSVMDSYEQYF.

The V call is TRBV24-1, the J call TRBJ2-1; the D gene is possibly TRBD1 (6 bases). The CDR3 covers 17 residues. Trimming removed 3 bases at V and 0 bases at J, with 14 bases between. The V gene's germline CDR1 is KGHDR and CDR2 SFDVKD. The CDR3 DNA reads TGTGCCACCAGTGATCCCTCCGGGACAAACTCCTACAATGAGCAGTTCTTC. Translating it yields CATSDPSGTNSYNEQFF.

This clonotype has ten or more counts. The J gene is TRBJ2-1, the V gene TRBV7-6; TRBD2 matches 9 bases. CDR1 is SGHVS and CDR2 is FNYEAQ in the germline V gene. The CDR3 contains 14 residues. V shed 6 bases and J 4 bases; nucleotides not matched to a gene: 4. CDR3 nucleotides: TGTGCCAGCAGATCGAGCGGGGGGTACAATGAGCAGTTCTTC. Its protein is CASRSSGGYNEQFF.

The V gene is TRBV11-2, the J gene TRBJ2-1, with 12 bases lining up with TRBD2. J was trimmed by 9 bases and V by 5 bases; bases with no gene match: 8. The CDR3 extends over 15 amino acids. CDR1 is SGHAT and CDR2 is FQNNGV in the germline V gene. The CDR3 bases are TGTGCCAGCAGCCCAGGACTAGCGGGGTGGTTTGAGCAGTTCTTC. It specifies CASSPGLAGWFEQFF.

The V gene is TRBV11-2, the J gene TRBJ2-3, with no clear D. CDR1 and CDR2 (germline): SGHAT, FQNNGV. Trimming took off 5 bases at V and 2 bases at J, with 14 bases between the two ends. This CDR3 has 15 residues. CDR3 residues: CASSPFWVNTDTQYF. The CDR3 coding sequence is TGTGCCAGCAGCCCGTTCTGGGTAAACACAGATACGCAGTATTTT.

V and J are TRBV9 and TRBJ2-3; 12 bases agree with TRBD2. The V segment lost 4 bases and the J segment 4 bases; nucleotides outside the gene matches: 7. Germline V CDR1 and CDR2: SGDLS, YYNGEE. The CDR3 extends over 16 amino acids. The CDR3 DNA reads as TGTGCCAGCAGCACACTAGCGGGAGGATTCTCAGATACGCAGTATTTT. It encodes CASSTLAGGFSDTQYF. Full variable domain (missing parts from reference TRBV9 and TRBJ2-3): DSGVTQTPKHLITATGQRVTLRCSPRSGDLSVYWYQQSLDQGLQFLIQYYNGEERAKGNILERFSAQQFPDLHSELNLSSLELGDSALYFCASSTLAGGFSDTQYFGPGTRLTVL.

This clonotype came up a few times. The gene calls are TRBV9 and TRBJ2-7; 8 bases are a match to TRBD1. Trimming removed 0 bases from V and 5 bases from J; junction bases left unmatched: 7. The CDR3 length is 15 residues. Germline loops: CDR1 SGDLS, CDR2 YYNGEE. The CDR3 protein is CASSVARDRHHEQYF. In nucleotides, the CDR3 is TGTGCCAGCAGCGTAGCCCGGGACAGGCACCACGAGCAGTACTTC.

V is TRBV6-5 and J is TRBJ2-7, with 8 nucleotides matching TRBD1. Germline V gene sequence: CDR1 MNHEY, CDR2 SVGAGI. CDR3 length equals 14 residues. V lost 5 bases to trimming and J lost 2 bases; unmatched junction nucleotides: 5. Written as DNA, the CDR3 is TGTGCCAGCAGTATCGACAGGGGCCCCTACGAGCAGTACTTC. Protein sequence: CASSIDRGPYEQYF.

This clonotype was picked up a small number of times. V usage is TRBV6-4 and J usage is TRBJ2-1, with 12 bases aligning to TRBD2. CDR1 and CDR2 from the germline V gene are MRHNA and SNTAGT. After removal of 9 bases from V and 0 bases from J, the junction contained 12 bases not matched to a gene. This CDR3 has 18 amino acids. As DNA, the CDR3 is TGTGCCAGTTTAACGACTAGCGGGAGTCCGAGCTCCTACAATGAGCAGTTCTTC. As protein: CASLTTSGSPSSYNEQFF.

The V gene is TRBV5-1, the J gene TRBJ2-3; 7 bases map to TRBD1. The CDR3 has 16 amino acids. Per germline, CDR1 SGHRS and CDR2 YFSETQ. V lost 3 bases to trimming and J lost 0 bases; unmatched junction nucleotides: 7. In nucleotides, the CDR3 is TGCGCCAGCAGCTACCGGACAGGCGCTAGCACAGATACGCAGTATTTT. This encodes CASSYRTGASTDTQYF.